The present T cell receptor (beta chain) was sequenced within a study of T cell responses to AZD1222 COVID-19 vaccine. TCRdb's copy holds only in-frame clones and misses some; the assay was immunoSEQ multiplex PCR. This sample carries roughly 100,000 clones, less than 90% of them seen once, and the ten largest clones take approximately 17%. In regard to this clone: The antigen is undetermined.

CDR1 and CDR2 from the germline V gene are SGHAT and FQDESV (reference sequence). V was pared by 5 bases and J by 4 bases, with 2 bases of the junction left unmatched. The CDR3 is 14 amino acids. Regarding the study as a whole: Targeting of unmutated variant regions was reportedly seen in nearly half of spike-specific TCRs.

The receptor was derived from an adult in good health. The sequences come from peripheral blood, collected on day 0 of AZD1222 vaccination. This chain uses TRBV11-1 with TRBJ2-6; 7 nucleotides match TRBD1. The CDR3 region is CASSMTGGANVLTF. In nucleotides, the CDR3 is TGTGCCAGCAGCATGACAGGGGGGGCCAACGTCCTGACTTTC.